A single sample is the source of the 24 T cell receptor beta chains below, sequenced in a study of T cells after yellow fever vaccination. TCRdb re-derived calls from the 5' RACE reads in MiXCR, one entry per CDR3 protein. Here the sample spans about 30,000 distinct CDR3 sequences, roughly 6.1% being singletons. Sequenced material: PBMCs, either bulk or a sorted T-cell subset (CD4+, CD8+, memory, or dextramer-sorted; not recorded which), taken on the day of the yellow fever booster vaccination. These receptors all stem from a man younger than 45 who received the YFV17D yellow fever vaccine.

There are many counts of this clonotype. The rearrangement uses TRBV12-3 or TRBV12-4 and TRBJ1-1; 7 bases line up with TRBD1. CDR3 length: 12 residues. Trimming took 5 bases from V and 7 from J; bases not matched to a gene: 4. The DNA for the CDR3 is TGTGCCAGCAGTGCGGACAGGAGTGAAGCTTTCTTT. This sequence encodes CASSADRSEAFF.

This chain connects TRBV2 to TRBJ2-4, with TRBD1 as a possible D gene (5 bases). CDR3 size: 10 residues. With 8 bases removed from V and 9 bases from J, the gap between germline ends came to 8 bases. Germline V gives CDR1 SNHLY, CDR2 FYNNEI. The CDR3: CASQQGIQYF. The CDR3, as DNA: TGTGCCAGCCAGCAGGGCATTCAGTACTTC.

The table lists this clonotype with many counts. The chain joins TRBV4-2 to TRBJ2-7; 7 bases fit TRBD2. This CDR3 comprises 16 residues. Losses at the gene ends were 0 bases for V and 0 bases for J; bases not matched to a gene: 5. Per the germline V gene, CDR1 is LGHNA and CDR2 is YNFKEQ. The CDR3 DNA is TGTGCCAGCAGCCAAGATGAGGCTAGCGGCTCCTACGAGCAGTACTTC. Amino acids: CASSQDEASGSYEQYF.

CDR3 amino acids: CASSSASGETYEQYF. CDR3 DNA sequence: TGTGCCAGCAGCTCCGCTAGCGGGGAGACTTACGAGCAGTACTTC. This rearrangement joins TRBV7-2 to TRBJ2-7; 9 bases are a match to TRBD2. The CDR3 runs to 15 residues. Per germline, CDR1 SGHTA and CDR2 FQGNSA. V lost 4 bases and J lost 4; bases outside the gene matches: 8.

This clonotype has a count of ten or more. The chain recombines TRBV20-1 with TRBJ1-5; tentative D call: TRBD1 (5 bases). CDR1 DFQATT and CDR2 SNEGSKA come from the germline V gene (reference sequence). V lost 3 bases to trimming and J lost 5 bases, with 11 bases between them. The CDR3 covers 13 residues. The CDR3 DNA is TGCAGTGCTAGCCGGGACCCCTATCAGCCCCAGCATTTT. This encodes CSASRDPYQPQHF.

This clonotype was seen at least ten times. DNA of the CDR3: TGCAGTGCTAGAGATCGGAAGGACTACGAGCAGTACTTC. It translates to CSARDRKDYEQYF. This chain connects TRBV20-1 to TRBJ2-7, with D unresolved. The germline CDR1 and CDR2 sequences are DFQATT and SNEGSKA (reference sequence). The CDR3 runs 13 residues. Trimming took 0 bases from V and 3 from J, leaving 9 bases between them.

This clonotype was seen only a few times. In DNA form, the CDR3 reads TGCAGTGCTAGTTTCGCGGACACAGATACGCAGTATTTT. It is translated as CSASFADTDTQYF. The chain has TRBV20-1 and TRBJ2-3; D uncertain. From germline, CDR1 is DFQATT and CDR2 SNEGSKA (reference sequence). CDR3 size: 13 residues. V was shortened by 3 bases and J by 2 bases, with 9 bases between the two germline ends.

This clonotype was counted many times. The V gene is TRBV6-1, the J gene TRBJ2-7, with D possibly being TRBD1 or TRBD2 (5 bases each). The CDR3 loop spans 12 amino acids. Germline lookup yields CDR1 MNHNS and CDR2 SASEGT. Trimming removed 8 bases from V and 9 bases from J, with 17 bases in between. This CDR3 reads CASGGQLMPQYF. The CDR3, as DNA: TGTGCCAGCGGAGGACAATTAATGCCGCAGTACTTC.

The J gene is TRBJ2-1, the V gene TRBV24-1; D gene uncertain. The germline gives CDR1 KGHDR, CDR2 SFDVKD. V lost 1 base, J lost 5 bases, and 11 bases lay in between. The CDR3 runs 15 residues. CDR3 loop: CATSDLKPLNNEQFF. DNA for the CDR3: TGTGCCACCAGTGATTTAAAACCCCTTAACAATGAGCAGTTCTTC.

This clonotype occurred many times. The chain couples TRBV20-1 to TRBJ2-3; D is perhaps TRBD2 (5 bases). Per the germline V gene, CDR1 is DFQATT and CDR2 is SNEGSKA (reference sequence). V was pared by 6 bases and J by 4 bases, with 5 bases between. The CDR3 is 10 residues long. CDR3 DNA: TGCAGTGCGCGGGCAGATACGCAGTATTTT. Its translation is CSARADTQYF.

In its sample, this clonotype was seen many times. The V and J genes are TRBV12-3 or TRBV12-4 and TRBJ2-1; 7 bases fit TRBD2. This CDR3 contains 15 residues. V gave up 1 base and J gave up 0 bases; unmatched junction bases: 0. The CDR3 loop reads CASSLGGSSYNEQFF. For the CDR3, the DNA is TGTGCCAGCAGTTTAGGCGGGAGCTCCTACAATGAGCAGTTCTTC.

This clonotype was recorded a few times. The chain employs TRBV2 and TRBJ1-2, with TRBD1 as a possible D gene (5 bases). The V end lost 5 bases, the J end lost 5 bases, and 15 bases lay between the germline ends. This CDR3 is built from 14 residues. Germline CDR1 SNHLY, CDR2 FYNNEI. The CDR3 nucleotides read TGTGCCAGCAGTAAGGGGACGAGGGAGTATGGCTACACCTTC. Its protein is CASSKGTREYGYTF.

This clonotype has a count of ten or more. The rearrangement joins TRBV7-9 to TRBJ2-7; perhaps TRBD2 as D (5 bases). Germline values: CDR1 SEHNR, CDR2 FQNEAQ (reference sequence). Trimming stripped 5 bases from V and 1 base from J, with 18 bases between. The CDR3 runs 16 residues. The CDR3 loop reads CASSPPSPGSSYEQYF. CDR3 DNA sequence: TGTGCCAGCAGCCCCCCCTCTCCGGGATCATCCTACGAGCAGTACTTC.

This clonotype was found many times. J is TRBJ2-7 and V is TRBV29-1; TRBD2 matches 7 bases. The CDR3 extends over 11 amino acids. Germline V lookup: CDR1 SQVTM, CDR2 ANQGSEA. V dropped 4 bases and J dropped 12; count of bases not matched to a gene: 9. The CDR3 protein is CSVAVGGFSYF. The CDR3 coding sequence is TGCAGCGTTGCCGTGGGAGGGTTCTCGTACTTC.

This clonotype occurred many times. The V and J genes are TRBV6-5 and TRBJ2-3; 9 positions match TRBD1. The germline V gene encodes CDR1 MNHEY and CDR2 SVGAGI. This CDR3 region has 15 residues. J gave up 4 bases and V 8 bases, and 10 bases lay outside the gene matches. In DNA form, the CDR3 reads TGTGCCAGCTCCCGGTCGGGACAGGGCCCAGATACGCAGTATTTT. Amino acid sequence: CASSRSGQGPDTQYF.

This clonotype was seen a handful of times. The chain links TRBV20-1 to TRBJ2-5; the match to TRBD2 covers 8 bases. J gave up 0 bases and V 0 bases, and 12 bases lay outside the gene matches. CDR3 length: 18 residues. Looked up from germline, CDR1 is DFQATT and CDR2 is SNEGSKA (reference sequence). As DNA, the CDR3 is TGCAGTGCTAGAGATCGTGCTAGCGGGTCGACCGACCAAGAGACCCAGTACTTC. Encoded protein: CSARDRASGSTDQETQYF.

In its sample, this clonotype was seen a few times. Here the CDR3 reads CASSLLGERTDTQYF. CDR3 DNA: TGTGCCAGCAGCCTACTTGGGGAGCGAACAGATACGCAGTATTTT. V and J are TRBV3-1 and TRBJ2-3, with D perhaps matching TRBD2 (5 bases). V was clipped by 4 bases and J by 3 bases, with 14 bases between them. This CDR3 spans 15 amino acids. Germline CDR1 LGHDT, CDR2 YNNKEL (reference sequence).

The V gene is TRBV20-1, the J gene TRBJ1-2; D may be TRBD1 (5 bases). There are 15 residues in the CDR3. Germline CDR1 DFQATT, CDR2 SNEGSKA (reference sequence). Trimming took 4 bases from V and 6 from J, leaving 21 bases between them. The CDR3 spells CSAMDLREIYHGYTF. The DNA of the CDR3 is TGCAGTGCTATGGACCTCAGGGAAATCTACCATGGCTACACCTTC.

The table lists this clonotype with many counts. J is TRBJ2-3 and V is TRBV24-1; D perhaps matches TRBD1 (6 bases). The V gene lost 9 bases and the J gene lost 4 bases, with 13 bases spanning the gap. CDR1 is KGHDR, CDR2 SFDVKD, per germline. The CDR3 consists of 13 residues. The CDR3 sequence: CATGAQGSDTQYF. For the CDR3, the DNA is TGTGCCACCGGAGCGCAGGGGTCAGATACGCAGTATTTT.

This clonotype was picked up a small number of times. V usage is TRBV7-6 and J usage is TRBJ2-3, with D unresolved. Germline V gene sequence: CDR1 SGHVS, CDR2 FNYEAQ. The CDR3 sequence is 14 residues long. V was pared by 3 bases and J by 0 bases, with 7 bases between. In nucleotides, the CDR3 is TGTGCCAGCAGCTTTTCGCCAAGCACAGATACGCAGTATTTT. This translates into CASSFSPSTDTQYF. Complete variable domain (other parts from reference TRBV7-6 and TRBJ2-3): GAGVSQSPRYKVTKRGQDVALRCDPISGHVSLYWYRQALGQGPEFLTYFNYEAQQDKSGLPNDRFSAERPEGSISTLTIQRTEQRDSAMYRCASSFSPSTDTQYFGPGTRLTVL.

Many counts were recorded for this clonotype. The CDR3 nucleotides read TGTGCCAGCAGTGAAGCGGGACTCGTTACGCAGTATTTT. Its protein is CASSEAGLVTQYF. V usage is TRBV2 and J usage is TRBJ2-3; the D gene is possibly TRBD2 (6 bases). The V end was cut by 0 bases, the J end by 8 bases, with 9 bases between. The CDR3 contains 13 residues. Germline loops: CDR1 SNHLY, CDR2 FYNNEI.

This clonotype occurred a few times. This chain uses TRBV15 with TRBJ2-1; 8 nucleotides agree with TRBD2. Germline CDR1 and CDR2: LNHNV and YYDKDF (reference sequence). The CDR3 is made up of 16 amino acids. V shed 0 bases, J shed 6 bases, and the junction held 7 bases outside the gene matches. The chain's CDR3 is CATSRDTQLAGNEQFF. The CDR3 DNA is TGTGCCACCAGCAGAGATACGCAGCTAGCGGGCAATGAGCAGTTCTTC.

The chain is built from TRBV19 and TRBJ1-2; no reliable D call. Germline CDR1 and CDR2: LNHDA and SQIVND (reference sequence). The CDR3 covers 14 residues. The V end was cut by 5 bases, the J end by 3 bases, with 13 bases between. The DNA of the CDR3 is TGTGCCAGTAGTTCCTCTTTTCGGGACTATGGCTACACCTTC. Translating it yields CASSSSFRDYGYTF. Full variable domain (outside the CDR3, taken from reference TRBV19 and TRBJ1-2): DGGITQSPKYLFRKEGQNVTLSCEQNLNHDAMYWYRQDPGQGLRLIYYSQIVNDFQKGDIAEGYSVSREKKESFPLTVTSAQKNPTAFYLCASSSSFRDYGYTFGSGTRLTVV.

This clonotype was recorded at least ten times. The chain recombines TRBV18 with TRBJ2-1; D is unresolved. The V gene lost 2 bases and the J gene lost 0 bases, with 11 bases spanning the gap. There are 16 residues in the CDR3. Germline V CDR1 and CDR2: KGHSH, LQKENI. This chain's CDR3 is CASSPAISNSYNEQFF. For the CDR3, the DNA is TGTGCCAGCTCACCAGCGATAAGCAACTCCTACAATGAGCAGTTCTTC.